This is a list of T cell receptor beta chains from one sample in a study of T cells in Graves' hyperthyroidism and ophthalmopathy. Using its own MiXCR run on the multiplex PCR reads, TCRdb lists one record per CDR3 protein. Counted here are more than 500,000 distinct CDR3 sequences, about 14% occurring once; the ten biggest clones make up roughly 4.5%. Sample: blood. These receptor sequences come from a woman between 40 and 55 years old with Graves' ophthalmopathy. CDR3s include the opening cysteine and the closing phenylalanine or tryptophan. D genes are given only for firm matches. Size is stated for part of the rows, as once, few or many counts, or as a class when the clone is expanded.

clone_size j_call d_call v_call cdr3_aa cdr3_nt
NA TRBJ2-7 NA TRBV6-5 CASSYGEEGSYEQYF TGTGCCAGCAGTTACGGGGAGGAGGGCTCCTACGAGCAGTACTTC
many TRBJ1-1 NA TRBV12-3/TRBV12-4 CASSLSWAEAFF TGTGCCAGCAGTTTATCGTGGGCTGAAGCTTTCTTT
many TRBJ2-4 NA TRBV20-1 CSAKDKAAVIQYF TGCAGTGCTAAAGACAAGGCCGCTGTCATTCAGTACTTC
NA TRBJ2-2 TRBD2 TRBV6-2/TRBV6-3 CASSYGTSGSTGELFF TGTGCCAGCAGTTATGGGACTAGCGGGAGTACCGGGGAGCTGTTTTTT
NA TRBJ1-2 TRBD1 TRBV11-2 CASSPQGDDGYTF TGTGCCAGCAGCCCCCAGGGGGACGATGGCTACACCTTC
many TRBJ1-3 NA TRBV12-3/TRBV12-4 CASSDGVSGNTIYF TGTGCCAGCAGCGACGGGGTTTCTGGAAACACCATATATTTT
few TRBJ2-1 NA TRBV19 CASSIGPDNEQFF TGTGCCAGTAGTATAGGCCCTGATAATGAGCAGTTCTTC
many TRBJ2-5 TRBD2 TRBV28 CASSFWLAGETQYF TGTGCCAGCAGTTTCTGGCTAGCGGGAGAGACCCAGTACTTC
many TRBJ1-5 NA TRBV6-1 CASSEVWAEGQPQHF TGTGCCAGCAGTGAGGTATGGGCGGAGGGGCAGCCCCAGCATTTT
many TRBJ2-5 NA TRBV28 CASSTATQETQYF TGTGCCAGCAGTACTGCTACCCAAGAGACCCAGTACTTC
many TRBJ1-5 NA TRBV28 CASRQGYNQPQHF TGTGCCAGCAGACAGGGTTACAATCAGCCCCAGCATTTT
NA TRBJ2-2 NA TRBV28 CASSTVLRDINTGELFF TGTGCCAGCAGTACCGTCCTCCGGGACATTAACACCGGGGAGCTGTTTTTT
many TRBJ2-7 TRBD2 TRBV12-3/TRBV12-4 CASGGDWNEQYF TGTGCCTCGGGAGGAGACTGGAACGAGCAGTACTTC
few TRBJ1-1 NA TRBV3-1 CASSAAYFGSTEAFF TGTGCCAGCAGCGCCGCCTACTTTGGTAGCACTGAAGCTTTCTTT
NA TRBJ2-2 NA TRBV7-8 CASSEGREGRELFF TGTGCCAGCAGCGAAGGGCGAGAGGGCCGGGAGCTGTTTTTT
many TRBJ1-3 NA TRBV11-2 CASSFSPPGNTIYF TGTGCCAGCAGCTTCTCTCCCCCTGGAAACACCATATATTTT
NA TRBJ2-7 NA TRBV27 CASSTPVGGPAPLSREQYF TGTGCCAGCAGCACCCCAGTGGGGGGGCCCGCTCCCCTCTCGAGAGAGCAGTACTTC
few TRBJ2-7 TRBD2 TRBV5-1 CASSLGPSGGTYEQYF TGCGCCAGCAGCTTGGGACCGAGCGGGGGCACCTACGAGCAGTACTTC
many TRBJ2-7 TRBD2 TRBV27 CASRRGLAGYEQYF TGTGCCAGCAGACGAGGACTAGCGGGCTACGAGCAGTACTTC
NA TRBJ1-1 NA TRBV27 CASTGHPNTEAFF TGTGCCAGCACGGGACACCCGAACACTGAAGCTTTCTTT
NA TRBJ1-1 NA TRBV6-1 CASSARGFRISEAFF TGTGCCAGCAGTGCGCGCGGTTTCCGGATCTCTGAAGCTTTCTTT
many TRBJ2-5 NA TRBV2 CASSEALLLGTQYF TGTGCCAGCAGTGAAGCGTTATTACTGGGGACCCAGTACTTC
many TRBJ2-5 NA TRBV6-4 CASSDSSGLQETQYF TGTGCCAGCAGTGACTCCTCGGGGCTCCAAGAGACCCAGTACTTC
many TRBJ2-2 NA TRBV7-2 CASSDNHGELFF TGTGCCAGCAGCGACAACCACGGGGAGCTGTTTTTT
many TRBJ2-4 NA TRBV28 CASSSTGFSIQYF TGTGCCAGCAGCTCAACGGGGTTTAGCATTCAGTACTTC
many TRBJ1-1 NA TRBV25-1 CASSAPLPGHTEAFF TGTGCCAGCAGTGCTCCTCTCCCAGGGCACACTGAAGCTTTCTTT
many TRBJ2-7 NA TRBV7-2 CASSPFRDEQYF TGTGCCAGCAGTCCTTTCAGGGACGAGCAGTACTTC